The rows below give T cell receptor beta chains drawn from one sample of a study of T cells in localized non-small cell lung cancer. Assay: immunoSEQ multiplex PCR; the TCRdb copy retains only in-frame clones and omits some. The top ten hold about an eighth of the sample, which has about 35,000 clones, under 95% seen once. The sequences come from peripheral blood mononuclear cells, collected before any cancer treatment. Source of these receptors: a female donor at least 60 years old with stage II lung adenocarcinoma. CDR3s include the opening cysteine and the closing phenylalanine or tryptophan. The order of the fields is J gene, clone size, V gene, D gene, CDR3 protein, CDR3 DNA. The D gene is left open where the match is weak. Clone size, where shown, is once, few, many, or a class for clones that have expanded.

j_call: TRBJ1-2
clone_size: -
v_call: TRBV5-4
d_call: TRBD1
cdr3_aa: CASSLDRAAFGYTF
cdr3_nt: TGTGCCAGCAGCTTAGACAGGGCGGCTTTTGGCTACACCTTC

j_call: TRBJ2-7
clone_size: -
v_call: TRBV28
d_call: TRBD1
cdr3_aa: CASSLTGEVYEQYF
cdr3_nt: TGTGCCAGCAGTCTGACAGGGGAAGTCTACGAGCAGTACTTC

j_call: TRBJ2-7
clone_size: -
v_call: TRBV28
d_call: TRBD1
cdr3_aa: CASSAPRQGIDEQYF
cdr3_nt: TGTGCCAGCAGTGCTCCCCGACAGGGTATCGACGAGCAGTACTTC

j_call: TRBJ2-5
clone_size: -
v_call: TRBV6-1
d_call: -
cdr3_aa: CAGGNQETQYF
cdr3_nt: TGTGCCGGGGGTAACCAAGAGACCCAGTACTTC

j_call: TRBJ1-1
clone_size: -
v_call: TRBV2
d_call: -
cdr3_aa: CASGRAPDTEAFF
cdr3_nt: TGTGCCAGCGGAAGGGCACCGGACACTGAAGCTTTCTTT

j_call: TRBJ2-1
clone_size: once
v_call: TRBV7-3
d_call: TRBD2
cdr3_aa: CASSLRLAGYNEQFF
cdr3_nt: TGTGCCAGCAGCTTAAGACTAGCGGGTTACAATGAGCAGTTCTTC

j_call: TRBJ1-3
clone_size: -
v_call: TRBV9
d_call: TRBD1
cdr3_aa: CASSLYEGRGLSGNTIYF
cdr3_nt: TGTGCCAGCAGCCTATACGAGGGCAGGGGGCTTTCAGGAAACACCATATATTTT

j_call: TRBJ1-2
clone_size: -
v_call: TRBV19
d_call: TRBD1
cdr3_aa: CASSSGDSAGGYTF
cdr3_nt: TGTGCCAGTAGTAGTGGGGACAGCGCCGGTGGCTACACCTTC

j_call: TRBJ2-5
clone_size: -
v_call: TRBV19
d_call: -
cdr3_aa: CASSRMVGEETQYF
cdr3_nt: TGTGCCAGTAGCCGGATGGTGGGGGAAGAGACCCAGTACTTC

j_call: TRBJ1-2
clone_size: -
v_call: TRBV18
d_call: TRBD1
cdr3_aa: CASSPGTGNGYTF
cdr3_nt: TGTGCCAGCTCACCTGGGACAGGGAATGGCTACACCTTC

j_call: TRBJ2-3
clone_size: -
v_call: TRBV29-1
d_call: TRBD2
cdr3_aa: CSVHKSGGGDTQYF
cdr3_nt: TGCAGCGTTCACAAAAGCGGGGGAGGAGATACGCAGTATTTT

j_call: TRBJ2-7
clone_size: once
v_call: TRBV10-3
d_call: -
cdr3_aa: CAISEQGRHEQYF
cdr3_nt: TGTGCCATCAGTGAACAAGGGAGGCACGAGCAGTACTTC

j_call: TRBJ2-1
clone_size: -
v_call: TRBV6-5
d_call: TRBD2
cdr3_aa: CASISSGSGRNEQFF
cdr3_nt: TGTGCCAGCATCTCTAGCGGGAGCGGGCGGAATGAGCAGTTCTTC

j_call: TRBJ2-5
clone_size: -
v_call: TRBV7-9
d_call: TRBD2
cdr3_aa: CASSLGTSGKETQYF
cdr3_nt: TGTGCCAGCAGTCTTGGGACTAGCGGGAAAGAGACCCAGTACTTC

j_call: TRBJ2-5
clone_size: -
v_call: TRBV9
d_call: TRBD1
cdr3_aa: CASSALPGQGETQYF
cdr3_nt: TGTGCCAGCAGCGCCCTCCCGGGACAGGGGGAGACCCAGTACTTC

j_call: TRBJ2-6
clone_size: -
v_call: TRBV9
d_call: -
cdr3_aa: CASSADAGTGANVLTF
cdr3_nt: TGTGCCAGCAGCGCCGATGCGGGGACTGGGGCCAACGTCCTGACTTTC

j_call: TRBJ2-5
clone_size: -
v_call: TRBV5-4
d_call: TRBD1
cdr3_aa: CASSLDRGETQYF
cdr3_nt: TGTGCCAGCAGCTTGGACAGGGGAGAGACCCAGTACTTC

j_call: TRBJ1-1
clone_size: -
v_call: TRBV6-5
d_call: -
cdr3_aa: CASSPGHGSTEAFF
cdr3_nt: TGTGCCAGCAGTCCGGGACACGGATCCACTGAAGCTTTCTTT

j_call: TRBJ1-1
clone_size: once
v_call: TRBV18
d_call: TRBD1
cdr3_aa: CASSLKGGPGGSLNTEAFF
cdr3_nt: TGTGCCAGCTCCCTGAAGGGGGGGCCAGGGGGGAGCTTGAACACTGAAGCTTTCTTT

j_call: TRBJ2-7
clone_size: -
v_call: TRBV30
d_call: -
cdr3_aa: CAWIKQKRESNYEQYF
cdr3_nt: TGTGCCTGGATAAAACAAAAGAGAGAATCTAATTACGAGCAGTACTTC

j_call: TRBJ1-1
clone_size: -
v_call: TRBV7-3
d_call: -
cdr3_aa: CASSSTPGGFEAFF
cdr3_nt: TGTGCCAGCAGCTCCACTCCGGGAGGCTTTGAAGCTTTCTTT

j_call: TRBJ2-7
clone_size: -
v_call: TRBV2
d_call: TRBD1
cdr3_aa: CASSEGGTGGMYEQYF
cdr3_nt: TGTGCCAGCAGTGAAGGCGGGACAGGGGGCATGTACGAGCAGTACTTC

j_call: TRBJ1-1
clone_size: -
v_call: TRBV5-1
d_call: -
cdr3_aa: CASTYSGRLNTEAFF
cdr3_nt: TGCGCCAGCACCTACTCGGGACGGTTGAACACTGAAGCTTTCTTT

j_call: TRBJ2-1
clone_size: -
v_call: TRBV7-9
d_call: -
cdr3_aa: CASSTRLVSYNEQFF
cdr3_nt: TGTGCCAGCAGCACGCGACTAGTATCCTACAATGAGCAGTTCTTC

j_call: TRBJ2-3
clone_size: -
v_call: TRBV4-1
d_call: -
cdr3_aa: CASSQGLTRGPDTQYF
cdr3_nt: TGCGCCAGCAGCCAGGGATTGACCAGGGGTCCAGATACGCAGTATTTT

j_call: TRBJ1-5
clone_size: -
v_call: TRBV25-1
d_call: -
cdr3_aa: CASSQGDQPQHF
cdr3_nt: TGTGCCAGCAGCCAGGGAGATCAGCCCCAGCATTTT

j_call: TRBJ1-1
clone_size: -
v_call: TRBV4-3
d_call: -
cdr3_aa: CASSQAPGMNTEAFF
cdr3_nt: TGCGCCAGCAGCCAAGCCCCTGGGATGAACACTGAAGCTTTCTTT

j_call: TRBJ2-1
clone_size: -
v_call: TRBV28
d_call: -
cdr3_aa: CASSLQSGTEQFF
cdr3_nt: TGTGCCAGCAGTTTACAGTCCGGGACTGAGCAGTTCTTC

j_call: TRBJ1-3
clone_size: -
v_call: TRBV11-2
d_call: -
cdr3_aa: CASSPSGNTIYF
cdr3_nt: TGTGCCAGCAGCCCATCTGGAAACACCATATATTTT

j_call: TRBJ1-4
clone_size: -
v_call: TRBV6-1
d_call: -
cdr3_aa: CASETENMGYEKLFF
cdr3_nt: TGTGCCAGCGAAACCGAAAACATGGGCTATGAAAAACTGTTTTTT

j_call: TRBJ2-7
clone_size: once
v_call: TRBV27
d_call: TRBD1
cdr3_aa: CASSRPGQGMGEQYF
cdr3_nt: TGTGCCAGCAGTCGTCCGGGACAGGGTATGGGGGAGCAGTACTTC

j_call: TRBJ1-2
clone_size: -
v_call: TRBV2
d_call: TRBD1
cdr3_aa: CASSGDRGRGYTF
cdr3_nt: TGTGCCAGCAGTGGGGACAGGGGACGCGGCTACACCTTC

j_call: TRBJ2-1
clone_size: -
v_call: TRBV25-1
d_call: -
cdr3_aa: CASTPKGTLALEQFF
cdr3_nt: TGTGCCAGCACCCCCAAAGGGACCTTAGCGCTTGAGCAGTTCTTC

j_call: TRBJ2-7
clone_size: -
v_call: TRBV4-3
d_call: -
cdr3_aa: CASSQDKIGYEQYF
cdr3_nt: TGCGCCAGCAGCCAAGACAAGATCGGGTACGAGCAGTACTTC

j_call: TRBJ1-5
clone_size: -
v_call: TRBV5-8
d_call: TRBD1
cdr3_aa: CASSLGDRGYQPQHF
cdr3_nt: TGTGCCAGCAGCTTAGGGGACAGGGGCTATCAGCCCCAGCATTTT

j_call: TRBJ1-5
clone_size: -
v_call: TRBV7-9
d_call: -
cdr3_aa: CASSPGGGQPQHF
cdr3_nt: TGTGCCAGCAGCCCCGGGGGCGGTCAGCCCCAGCATTTT

j_call: TRBJ1-4
clone_size: -
v_call: TRBV30
d_call: -
cdr3_aa: CASSPGGGSLNEKLFF
cdr3_nt: TGTGCCTCCTCACCCGGGGGAGGGAGCCTTAATGAAAAACTGTTTTTT

j_call: TRBJ1-2
clone_size: -
v_call: TRBV6-1
d_call: -
cdr3_aa: CASSEDMEVNGYTF
cdr3_nt: TGTGCCAGCAGTGAAGACATGGAGGTTAATGGCTACACCTTC

j_call: TRBJ1-1
clone_size: -
v_call: TRBV7-2
d_call: -
cdr3_aa: CASRVVGTEAFF
cdr3_nt: TGTGCCAGCAGGGTCGTAGGTACTGAAGCTTTCTTT

j_call: TRBJ2-1
clone_size: -
v_call: TRBV7-8
d_call: TRBD2
cdr3_aa: CASSLERVAGGEQFF
cdr3_nt: TGTGCCAGCAGCTTAGAAAGGGTAGCGGGAGGCGAGCAGTTCTTC

j_call: TRBJ2-1
clone_size: -
v_call: TRBV5-1
d_call: TRBD1
cdr3_aa: CASSFESGQGYNEQFF
cdr3_nt: TGCGCCAGCAGCTTCGAATCGGGACAGGGGTACAATGAGCAGTTCTTC

j_call: TRBJ1-4
clone_size: -
v_call: TRBV28
d_call: -
cdr3_aa: CASAPGTANEKLFF
cdr3_nt: TGTGCCAGCGCCCCCGGGACTGCGAATGAAAAACTGTTTTTT

j_call: TRBJ2-1
clone_size: -
v_call: TRBV19
d_call: -
cdr3_aa: CPVGSVGHEQFF
cdr3_nt: TGTCCGGTGGGGTCTGTTGGGCATGAGCAGTTCTTC

j_call: TRBJ2-1
clone_size: -
v_call: TRBV7-2
d_call: TRBD2
cdr3_aa: CASSHPPLAGFEQFF
cdr3_nt: TGTGCCAGCAGCCACCCTCCCCTAGCGGGTTTTGAGCAGTTCTTC

j_call: TRBJ2-5
clone_size: -
v_call: TRBV25-1
d_call: -
cdr3_aa: CASTGTFQETQYF
cdr3_nt: TGTGCCAGCACGGGGACGTTTCAAGAGACCCAGTACTTC

j_call: TRBJ1-1
clone_size: -
v_call: TRBV21-1
d_call: -
cdr3_aa: CASRCVIATHRTEAFF
cdr3_nt: TGTGCCAGCAGATGCGTAATAGCTACACATCGCACTGAAGCTTTCTTT

j_call: TRBJ1-1
clone_size: -
v_call: TRBV4-1
d_call: -
cdr3_aa: CASSQDRGAAGEAFF
cdr3_nt: TGCGCCAGCAGCCAAGATAGGGGGGCGGCTGGTGAAGCTTTCTTT

j_call: TRBJ1-1
clone_size: once
v_call: TRBV10-3
d_call: TRBD1
cdr3_aa: CAISVQGANTEAFF
cdr3_nt: TGTGCCATCAGTGTTCAGGGGGCGAACACTGAAGCTTTCTTT

j_call: TRBJ2-1
clone_size: -
v_call: TRBV7-9
d_call: -
cdr3_aa: CASSLAGQGEQFF
cdr3_nt: TGTGCCAGCAGCTTAGCGGGGCAGGGTGAGCAGTTCTTC

j_call: TRBJ1-1
clone_size: -
v_call: TRBV6-1
d_call: -
cdr3_aa: CATSEAGWTEAFF
cdr3_nt: TGTGCCACCTCTGAGGCAGGGTGGACTGAAGCTTTCTTT

j_call: TRBJ1-5
clone_size: -
v_call: TRBV19
d_call: TRBD1
cdr3_aa: CASNHPGQGLVNQPQHF
cdr3_nt: TGTGCCAGTAATCACCCGGGACAGGGTCTGGTCAATCAGCCCCAGCATTTT

j_call: TRBJ1-2
clone_size: few
v_call: TRBV19
d_call: TRBD1
cdr3_aa: CASSFGQAKDGYTF
cdr3_nt: TGTGCCAGTAGCTTTGGACAGGCCAAGGATGGCTACACCTTC

j_call: TRBJ1-2
clone_size: -
v_call: TRBV4-1
d_call: TRBD1
cdr3_aa: CASSHSEQGGGGYTF
cdr3_nt: TGCGCCAGCAGCCATAGCGAGCAGGGGGGAGGTGGCTACACCTTC

j_call: TRBJ1-2
clone_size: -
v_call: TRBV7-2
d_call: TRBD1
cdr3_aa: CASSNVAGGNYGYTF
cdr3_nt: TGTGCCAGCAGCAACGTGGCAGGGGGGAACTATGGCTACACCTTC

j_call: TRBJ2-3
clone_size: -
v_call: TRBV18
d_call: -
cdr3_aa: CASSPVTGTTDTQYF
cdr3_nt: TGTGCCAGCTCACCAGTCACAGGGACCACAGATACGCAGTATTTT

j_call: TRBJ1-1
clone_size: -
v_call: TRBV7-9
d_call: -
cdr3_aa: CASSPRENTEAFF
cdr3_nt: TGTGCCAGCAGCCCCAGGGAGAACACTGAAGCTTTCTTT

j_call: TRBJ1-1
clone_size: once
v_call: TRBV18
d_call: -
cdr3_aa: CASSPRGGRGNTEAFF
cdr3_nt: TGTGCCAGCTCACCGCGAGGGGGGCGAGGAAACACTGAAGCTTTCTTT